The 25 T cell receptor beta chains listed next were all sequenced from one sample in a study of cytomegalovirus exposure and HLA in healthy donors. It was with 60 Vbeta and 13 Jbeta primers that the PCR ran. TCRdb's copy holds only in-frame clones and misses some; the assay was immunoSEQ multiplex PCR. The data show 110,000 to 150,000 clones, 80% to 85% seen once. Input material: PBMCs. These receptors came from a female donor in good health and CMV-seronegative.

The chain uses TRBV6-1 and TRBJ2-7; tentative D call: TRBD2 (6 bases). V shed 2 bases and J shed 3 bases, with 14 bases lying between them. CDR3 size: 15 residues. Germline lookup yields CDR1 MNHNS and CDR2 SASEGT. CDR3 in DNA: TGTGCCAGCAGTGAACAGGGACTTGGCTACTACGAGCAGTACTTC. Translating it yields CASSEQGLGYYEQYF.

The chain has TRBV25-1 and TRBJ1-3; TRBD1 aligns across 8 bases. CDR1 is MGHDK, CDR2 SYGVNS, per germline. Unmatched junction bases numbered 2, after V lost 5 bases and J lost 2 bases. The CDR3 sequence is 14 residues long. The CDR3 loop is CASSSGGPGNTIYF. Here the CDR3 DNA reads TGTGCCAGCAGTTCAGGGGGCCCTGGAAACACCATATATTTT.

V gene TRBV13 combines with J gene TRBJ1-1; 7 nucleotides match TRBD1. Unmatched junction bases numbered 13, after V lost 2 bases and J lost 1 base. Germline V gives CDR1 PRHDT, CDR2 FYEKMQ (reference sequence). This CDR3 has 18 amino acids. In DNA form, the CDR3 reads TGTGCCAGCAGCTTACAGGGACGGACAGGTCCTTCGAACACTGAAGCTTTCTTT. Translated: CASSLQGRTGPSNTEAFF.

The rearrangement joins TRBV28 to TRBJ2-2, with D uncertain. Trimming took 3 bases from V and 2 from J, leaving 7 bases between them. This CDR3 has 14 residues. The germline gives CDR1 MDHEN, CDR2 SYDVKM. The chain's CDR3 is CASSFSLNTGELFF. The DNA for the CDR3 is TGTGCCAGCAGTTTCTCCCTCAACACCGGGGAGCTGTTTTTT.

The rearrangement uses TRBV10-2 and TRBJ2-1; D is unclear. The CDR3 loop spans 13 amino acids. Per the germline V gene, CDR1 is WSHSY and CDR2 is SAAADI. The germline V and J ends were trimmed by 7 bases and 0 bases, with 7 bases remaining between them. In DNA, the CDR3 is TGCGCCAGCACCCCCAGCTCCTACAATGAGCAGTTCTTC. Amino acids: CASTPSSYNEQFF.

The CDR3 bases are TGTGCCAGCTCAGCGGACAGGGGGAACACTGAAGCTTTCTTT. This translates into CASSADRGNTEAFF. V and J are TRBV18 and TRBJ1-1, with 9 bases identical to TRBD1. This CDR3 contains 14 residues. The junction had 2 bases not matched to a gene; V was cut back by 5 bases and J by 1 base. The V gene's germline CDR1 is KGHSH and CDR2 LQKENI.

The gene calls are TRBV6-5 and TRBJ2-7; D is unclear. Looked up from germline, CDR1 is MNHEY and CDR2 is SVGAGI. The CDR3 contains 15 residues. Between the trimmed V and J ends, which lost 8 bases and 1 base, there was a span of 18 bases. For the CDR3, the DNA is TGTGCCAGCGGGTCACGGCAGGCTACTTCCTACGAGCAGTACTTC. Protein product: CASGSRQATSYEQYF.

This clone has only a few counts. Likely a read error: the CDR3 ends without its conserved phenylalanine or tryptophan. The CDR3 loop reads CASSLGQDTDTQYV. DNA of the CDR3: TGTGCCAGCAGCTTGGGACAGGACACAGATACGCAGTATGTT. The chain carries TRBV5-4 and TRBJ2-3; possible D gene TRBD1, 6 bases. From germline, CDR1 is SGHNT and CDR2 YYREEE (reference sequence). V was trimmed by 0 bases and J by 2 bases, leaving 7 bases between them. There are 14 residues in the CDR3.

The chain employs TRBV29-1 and TRBJ1-1; D is ambiguous. Trimming removed 8 bases at V and 1 base at J, with 8 bases between. The CDR3 has 11 residues. Germline CDR1 and CDR2: SQVTM and ANQGSEA. CDR3 residues: CSCDKNTEAFF. The CDR3 DNA sequence: TGCAGCTGTGACAAGAACACTGAAGCTTTCTTT.

The chain couples TRBV28 to TRBJ2-3; unclear D gene. Germline-derived CDR1 and CDR2 are MDHEN and SYDVKM. The CDR3 contains 12 residues. V dropped 6 bases and J dropped 8 bases, with 12 bases sitting between them. This chain's CDR3 is CASRSPGGTQYF. CDR3 in DNA: TGTGCCAGCAGGTCACCGGGTGGTACGCAGTATTTT.

V and J are TRBV15 and TRBJ2-2, with 8 nucleotides matching TRBD2. The CDR3 has 14 amino acids. V lost 3 bases and J lost 3; bases outside the gene matches: 0. Germline V gene data show CDR1 as LNHNV and CDR2 as YYDKDF (reference sequence). The CDR3 loop is CATSRGLDTGELFF. In nucleotides, the CDR3 is TGTGCCACCAGCAGGGGACTAGACACCGGGGAGCTGTTTTTT.

The chain uses TRBV9 and TRBJ2-5; D might be TRBD2 (6 bases). Between the trimmed V and J ends, which lost 3 bases and 0 bases, there was a span of 12 bases. Germline CDR1 is SGDLS and CDR2 is YYNGEE. This CDR3 contains 15 residues. The CDR3 DNA sequence: TGTGCCAGCAGCGAGGAGGGCGGGTACCAAGAGACCCAGTACTTC. It yields the protein CASSEEGGYQETQYF.

The table lists this clone with a count of one. V usage is TRBV6-5 and J usage is TRBJ1-2; TRBD1 matches at 9 bases. J was trimmed by 8 bases and V by 5 bases; bases with no gene match: 9. The CDR3 has 14 residues. The germline V gene has CDR1 MNHEY and CDR2 SVGAGI. Written as DNA, the CDR3 is TGTGCCAGCAGTCCCGGACAGGGGATGGGCGGCTACACCTTC. Its protein product is CASSPGQGMGGYTF.

V gene TRBV28 combines with J gene TRBJ2-1; maybe TRBD2 (5 bases). The germline CDR1 and CDR2 sequences are MDHEN and SYDVKM. The CDR3 runs to 15 residues. V was cut by 5 bases and J by 8 bases, with 19 bases left in between. In DNA form, the CDR3 reads TGTGCCAGCAGTGAATATCTAGCTCGGTTCGATGAGCAGTTCTTC. This codes for CASSEYLARFDEQFF.

The chain links TRBV7-9 to TRBJ1-5; 8 bases line up with TRBD1. This CDR3 is built from 15 residues. After removal of 4 bases from V and 4 bases from J, the junction contained 6 bases not matched to a gene. Germline CDR1 SEHNR, CDR2 FQNEAQ (reference sequence). CDR3 coding DNA: TGTGCCAGCAGCTACGGGACAGGAGCTAATCAGCCCCAGCATTTT. This translates into CASSYGTGANQPQHF. Full variable domain (outside the CDR3, taken from reference TRBV7-9 and TRBJ1-5): DTGVSQNPRHKITKRGQNVTFRCDPISEHNRLYWYRQTLGQGPEFLTYFQNEAQLEKSRLLSDRFSAERPKGSFSTLEIQRTEQGDSAMYLCASSYGTGANQPQHFGDGTRLSIL.

V is TRBV2 and J is TRBJ2-5; 7 bases map to TRBD2. The CDR3 spans 14 residues. Per the germline V gene, CDR1 is SNHLY and CDR2 is FYNNEI. V gave up 2 bases and J gave up 3 bases; unmatched junction bases: 3. The CDR3, as DNA: TGTGCCAGCAGTGAAACTAGCGCAGAAGAGACCCAGTACTTC. This encodes CASSETSAEETQYF.

The chain has TRBV7-2 and TRBJ2-2; perhaps TRBD2 as D (5 bases). This CDR3 is 14 amino acids long. The germline gives CDR1 SGHTA, CDR2 FQGNSA. V was pared by 1 base and J by 7 bases, with 10 bases between. The CDR3 loop reads CASSLVPRDGELFF. CDR3 in DNA: TGTGCCAGCAGCTTAGTGCCACGGGACGGGGAGCTGTTTTTT.

CDR3: CASSSVPGQGEAFF. CDR3 sequence (DNA): TGTGCCAGCAGCTCGGTCCCGGGACAGGGCGAAGCTTTCTTT. The chain links TRBV7-3 to TRBJ1-1; 9 nucleotides match TRBD1. Germline trimming cut 4 bases from V and 8 bases from J; bases unmatched to any gene: 8. The CDR3 sequence is 14 residues long. Germline assignment: CDR1 SGHTA and CDR2 FQGTGA.

The rearrangement uses TRBV28 and TRBJ2-3; 9 nucleotides align to TRBD1. There are 14 residues in the CDR3. Germline V gives CDR1 MDHEN, CDR2 SYDVKM. With V trimmed by 4 bases and J by 1 base, 0 bases remained unmatched. The CDR3: CASSWTGGTDTQYF. CDR3 in DNA: TGTGCCAGCAGTTGGACAGGGGGCACAGATACGCAGTATTTT.

The chain couples TRBV6-1 to TRBJ1-1; no firm D call. Per germline, CDR1 MNHNS and CDR2 SASEGT. This CDR3 is built from 13 residues. The V and J ends lost 1 base and 3 bases respectively, with 6 bases between them. The CDR3 DNA is TGTGCCAGCAGTGAAGACGGGGACACTGAAGCTTTCTTT. It translates to CASSEDGDTEAFF.

The J gene is TRBJ2-7, the V gene TRBV18; 9 nucleotides align to TRBD1. The CDR3 loop spans 15 amino acids. Germline V lookup: CDR1 KGHSH, CDR2 LQKENI. The trim removed 1 base at V and 7 bases at J, leaving 8 bases unmatched. The CDR3 region has the DNA TGTGCCAGCTCACCACTCGGGACAGGGTTGGGAGAGCAGTACTTC. It translates to CASSPLGTGLGEQYF.

This chain connects TRBV5-5 to TRBJ2-1; TRBD2 might be the D (5 bases). The ends were cut back, 0 bases at V and 3 bases at J, with 16 bases in the middle. The CDR3 has 17 residues. Germline assignment: CDR1 SGHKS and CDR2 YYEKEE (reference sequence). The CDR3 is CASSLVRGNLDYNEQFF. CDR3 in DNA: TGTGCCAGCAGCTTGGTACGGGGAAACCTAGACTACAATGAGCAGTTCTTC. The variable domain in full, completed from reference TRBV5-5 and TRBJ2-1, reads DAGVTQSPTHLIKTRGQQVTLRCSPISGHKSVSWYQQVLGQGPQFIFQYYEKEERGRGNFPDRFSARQFPNYSSELNVNALLLGDSALYLCASSLVRGNLDYNEQFFGPGTRLTVL.

About this clone: The conserved phenylalanine or tryptophan is not found at the CDR3 terminus, so this likely reflects a read error. The DNA is omitted, as the CDR3 cannot be located on it reliably, and the CDR3 follows TCRdb's listing. The CDR3 sequence: CSVVLRGVNTEALV. The chain joins TRBV29-1 to TRBJ1-1; the D call in the table, TRBD1, was not verified against the DNA. From germline, CDR1 is SQVTM and CDR2 ANQGSEA. The CDR3 spans 14 amino acids, including both terminal residues.

This clone was seen only a few times. The chain is built from TRBV6-1 and TRBJ1-1; D is ambiguous. Trimming left V 4 bases short and J 5 bases short, with 11 bases between. CDR1 and CDR2 (germline): MNHNS, SASEGT. The CDR3 loop spans 13 amino acids. The CDR3 protein is CASSAGEVTEAFF. The CDR3 bases are TGTGCCAGCAGTGCCGGGGAGGTAACTGAAGCTTTCTTT.

The chain employs TRBV27 and TRBJ2-7; TRBD1 aligns across 10 bases. The CDR3 is 14 residues long. V was pared by 1 base and J by 6 bases, with 3 bases of the junction left unmatched. The germline V gene encodes CDR1 MNHEY and CDR2 SMNVEV (reference sequence). The CDR3 DNA reads TGTGCCAGCAGTTTATTGGGACAGGGGAGCGAGCAGTACTTC. This encodes CASSLLGQGSEQYF.